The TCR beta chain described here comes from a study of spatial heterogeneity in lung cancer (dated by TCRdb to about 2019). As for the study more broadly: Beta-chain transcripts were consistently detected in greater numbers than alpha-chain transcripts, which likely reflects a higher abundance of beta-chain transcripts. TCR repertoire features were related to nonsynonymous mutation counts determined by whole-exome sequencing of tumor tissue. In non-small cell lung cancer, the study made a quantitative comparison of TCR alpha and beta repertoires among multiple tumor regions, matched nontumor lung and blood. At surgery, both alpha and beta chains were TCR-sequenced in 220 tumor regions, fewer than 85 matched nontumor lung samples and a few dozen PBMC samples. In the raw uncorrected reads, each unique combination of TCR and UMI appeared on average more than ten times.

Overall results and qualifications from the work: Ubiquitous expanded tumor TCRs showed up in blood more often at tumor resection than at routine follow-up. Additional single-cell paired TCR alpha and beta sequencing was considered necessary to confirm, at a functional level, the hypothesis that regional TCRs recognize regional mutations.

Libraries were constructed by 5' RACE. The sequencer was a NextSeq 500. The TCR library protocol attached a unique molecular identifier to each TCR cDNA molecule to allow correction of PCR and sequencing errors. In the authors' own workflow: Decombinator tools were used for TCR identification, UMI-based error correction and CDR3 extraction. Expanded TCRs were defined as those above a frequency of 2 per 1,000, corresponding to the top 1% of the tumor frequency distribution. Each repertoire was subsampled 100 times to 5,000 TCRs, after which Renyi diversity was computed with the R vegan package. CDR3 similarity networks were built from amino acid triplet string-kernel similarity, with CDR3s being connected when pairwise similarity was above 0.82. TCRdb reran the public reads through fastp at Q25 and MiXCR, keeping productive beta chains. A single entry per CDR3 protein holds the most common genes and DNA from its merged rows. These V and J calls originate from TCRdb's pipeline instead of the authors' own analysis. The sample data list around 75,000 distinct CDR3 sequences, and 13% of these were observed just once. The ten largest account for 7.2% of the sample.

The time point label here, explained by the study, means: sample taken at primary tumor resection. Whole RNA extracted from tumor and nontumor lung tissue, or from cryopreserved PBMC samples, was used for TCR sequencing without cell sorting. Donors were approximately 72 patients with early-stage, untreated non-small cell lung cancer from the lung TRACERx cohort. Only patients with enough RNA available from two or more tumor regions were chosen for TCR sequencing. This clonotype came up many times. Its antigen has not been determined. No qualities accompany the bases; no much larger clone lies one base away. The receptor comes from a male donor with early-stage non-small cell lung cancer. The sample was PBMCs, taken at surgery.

The DNA sequence is TGCGCCAGCAGCTCACAAAACGCGGCCCGGTCGACAGATACGCAGTATTTT. It encodes CASSSQNAARSTDTQYF. This chain joins TRBV5-1 to TRBJ2-3, with the D gene not confidently named. A distance of 20 bases separates the germline ends of V and J, which lose 3 bases and 3 bases respectively. The CDR3, cysteine through phenylalanine, is 17 amino acids long. Only CDR3 DNA remains: 51 bases, in frame from the first base. From the germline V gene, CDR1 is SGHRS and CDR2 is YFSETQ.